The 2 T cell receptor beta chains below all came from one sample that was sequenced in a study of blood T cell repertoires in COVID-19. The method was immunoSEQ multiplex PCR; TCRdb's version includes in-frame clones alone and lacks a portion of them. Of hundreds of thousands of clones in the sample, about 91% were seen once. Sequencing was performed on PBMCs or T cells enriched from blood (not recorded which). Every receptor here comes from a woman aged 40 to 50 who had recovered from COVID-19.

The chain combines TRBV6-1 with TRBJ2-2; 7 bases agree with TRBD2. The CDR3 runs 15 residues. Germline lookup yields CDR1 MNHNS and CDR2 SASEGT. The junction had 3 bases not matched to a gene; V was cut back by 3 bases and J by 2 bases. This CDR3 reads CASSDGGGNTGELFF. CDR3 sequence (DNA): TGTGCCAGCAGTGATGGGGGGGGAAACACCGGGGAGCTGTTTTTT.

Here the CDR3 reads CASSLLQAPNTEAFF. The CDR3 DNA reads as TGTGCCAGCTCCCTGCTACAGGCCCCGAACACTGAAGCTTTCTTT. The chain carries TRBV18 and TRBJ1-1, with a weak D call TRBD1 (5 bases). Germline V lookup: CDR1 KGHSH, CDR2 LQKENI. V was cut by 6 bases and J by 1 base, with 15 bases left in between. The CDR3 has 15 amino acids.